Listed here are 22 T cell receptor beta chains from one sample, sequenced in a study of glioma-infiltrating T cells after dendritic cell vaccination. This sample's time point: after dendritic cell vaccination, including at tumor progression/relapse. The protocol was immunoSEQ multiplex PCR, while the TCRdb copy is restricted to in-frame clones and leaves out a portion. The sample has about 65,000 clones, around nine tenths seen once. This sample comprised blood, obtained after dendritic cell vaccination. These receptors all stem from a human donor with glioblastoma.

The chain combines TRBV5-4 with TRBJ2-5; weak D call: TRBD1 (5 bases). V was pared by 2 bases and J by 4 bases, with 9 bases between. CDR3 length: 13 amino acids. Germline V lookup: CDR1 SGHNT, CDR2 YYREEE (reference sequence). In DNA, the CDR3 is TGTGCCAGCAGCTTCAGGGCAGTAGAGACCCAGTACTTC. This translates into CASSFRAVETQYF.

The gene calls are TRBV7-6 and TRBJ2-5; TRBD1 matches at 7 bases. The end of the DNA aligns better with TRBJ2-7, so the J call may be wrong. Per the germline V gene, CDR1 is SGHVS and CDR2 is FNYEAQ. The CDR3 consists of 14 residues. DNA for the CDR3: TGTGCCAGCAGCCTGACAGGGAAAACCTACGAGCAGTACTTC. This translates into CASSLTGKTYEQYF.

The chain has TRBV29-1 and TRBJ2-2; a possible D gene is TRBD2 (6 bases). The length of the CDR3 is 14 residues. Trimming removed 7 bases at V and 1 base at J, with 13 bases between. CDR1 SQVTM and CDR2 ANQGSEA come from the germline V gene. The CDR3 region is CSADRGLNTGELFF. The CDR3 bases are TGCAGCGCGGATCGGGGACTGAACACCGGGGAGCTGTTTTTT.

This rearrangement joins TRBV6-1 to TRBJ2-1, with D hard to call. The CDR3 length is 12 residues. Germline V gene lookup returns CDR1 MNHNS and CDR2 SASEGT. Trimming took 8 bases from V and 2 from J, leaving 7 bases between them. In DNA form, the CDR3 reads TGTGCCAGCTCCCACACCTACAATGAGCAGTTCTTC. It specifies CASSHTYNEQFF.

The chain is built from TRBV14 and TRBJ1-1, with D possibly matching TRBD1 (5 bases). The ends were cut back, 6 bases at V and 6 bases at J, with 11 bases in the middle. CDR1 SGHDN and CDR2 FVKESK come from the germline V gene. The CDR3 runs 12 residues. CDR3 amino acids: CASRSTGPEAFF. In nucleotides, the CDR3 is TGTGCCAGCAGGTCTACAGGACCTGAAGCTTTCTTT.

This clone was recorded a few times. The chain recombines TRBV7-8 with TRBJ2-5; 10 nucleotides match TRBD2. CDR1 is SGHVS and CDR2 is FQNEAQ in the germline V gene. The trim removed 0 bases at V and 3 bases at J, leaving 16 bases unmatched. There are 20 residues in the CDR3. This CDR3 is CASSLANRWQLAGIEETQYF. The DNA for the CDR3 is TGTGCCAGCAGCTTAGCGAATCGGTGGCAACTAGCGGGGATAGAAGAGACCCAGTACTTC.

The chain is built from TRBV19 and TRBJ1-2; a weak D match, TRBD1 (6 bases). Germline CDR1 LNHDA, CDR2 SQIVND (reference sequence). Trimming removed 3 bases at V and 0 bases at J, with 14 bases between. The CDR3 sequence is 16 residues long. CDR3 protein: CASSISLGATNYGYTF. The CDR3 bases are TGTGCCAGTAGTATTAGTCTGGGGGCGACTAACTATGGCTACACCTTC.

The chain carries TRBV5-1 and TRBJ2-2; TRBD2 is a possible D gene (6 bases). The CDR3 extends over 16 amino acids. The germline V gene encodes CDR1 SGHRS and CDR2 YFSETQ. The ends were cut back, 0 bases at V and 0 bases at J, with 9 bases in the middle. The CDR3 DNA sequence: TGCGCCAGCAGCTTGGATCCGGGGGCGAACACCGGGGAGCTGTTTTTT. This codes for CASSLDPGANTGELFF.

The chain has TRBV6-5 and TRBJ1-6; 7 bases fit TRBD1. CDR1 and CDR2 from the germline V gene are MNHEY and SVGAGI. V shed 6 bases and J 8 bases; nucleotides not matched to a gene: 10. This CDR3 has 15 residues. The CDR3 spells CASRANRGTYSPLHF. The CDR3, as DNA: TGTGCCAGCAGAGCCAACAGGGGAACCTATTCACCCCTCCACTTT.

CDR3: CASSSHGAGNYGYTF. DNA for the CDR3: TGTGCCAGCAGTTCCCATGGCGCGGGGAACTATGGCTACACCTTC. This chain connects TRBV27 to TRBJ1-2; D call uncertain. Germline V gene data show CDR1 as MNHEY and CDR2 as SMNVEV (reference sequence). CDR3 length equals 15 residues. V lost 4 bases to trimming and J lost 2 bases, with 14 bases between them.

This chain uses TRBV13 with TRBJ2-7, with 7 bases that match TRBD2. With 0 bases clipped from V and 2 bases from J, the junction kept 1 base outside the gene matches. Germline V gene data show CDR1 as PRHDT and CDR2 as FYEKMQ (reference sequence). The CDR3 is 14 residues long. The CDR3: CASSLGREAYEQYF. CDR3 coding DNA: TGTGCCAGCAGCTTAGGTCGGGAGGCCTACGAGCAGTACTTC.

The chain links TRBV15 to TRBJ2-7; D unclear. Trimming took off 0 bases at V and 0 bases at J, with 9 bases between the two ends. CDR1 LNHNV and CDR2 YYDKDF come from the germline V gene (reference sequence). The CDR3 runs 15 residues. CDR3 bases: TGTGCCACCAGCAGAGACCCTTGGGCCTCCTACGAGCAGTACTTC. This sequence encodes CATSRDPWASYEQYF. The whole variable domain, remainder taken from reference TRBV15 and TRBJ2-7, is DAMVIQNPRYQVTQFGKPVTLSCSQTLNHNVMYWYQQKSSQAPKLLFHYYDKDFNNEADTPDNFQSRRPNTSFCFLDIRSPGLGDTAMYLCATSRDPWASYEQYFGPGTRLTVT.

The V and J genes are TRBV7-7 and TRBJ2-5; 7 positions match TRBD2. CDR1 and CDR2 (germline): SSHAT, FNYEAQ (reference sequence). Losses at the gene ends were 2 bases for V and 5 bases for J; bases not matched to a gene: 17. The CDR3 runs 18 residues. The CDR3 DNA is TGTGCCAGCAGCTTAAGTATAGGAGCGGGGATTACAAGTGAGACCCAGTACTTC. This translates into CASSLSIGAGITSETQYF.

The chain has TRBV15 and TRBJ1-4, with a possible D match to TRBD1 (6 bases). V was pared by 6 bases and J by 3 bases, with 11 bases between. Germline V CDR1 and CDR2: LNHNV, YYDKDF (reference sequence). The CDR3 covers 14 residues. CDR3 protein: CATSPGQSNEKLFF. The CDR3 nucleotides are TGTGCCACCAGTCCTGGACAGTCTAATGAAAAACTGTTTTTT.

This clone has a single count. This chain links TRBV10-3 with TRBJ1-2; TRBD1 matches at 7 bases. This CDR3 comprises 14 residues. J gave up 3 bases and V 6 bases, and 7 bases lay outside the gene matches. Germline V gene lookup returns CDR1 ENHRY and CDR2 SYGVKD. CDR3 DNA: TGTGCCATCAGACCTCAGGGGGTAGACTATGGCTACACCTTC. Translating gives CAIRPQGVDYGYTF.

Concerning this clone itself: Other DNA variants within this sample encode the same CDR3. The CDR3 here is CASSLGSTEAFF. CDR3 coding DNA: TGTGCCAGCAGCTTGGGCTCCACTGAAGCTTTCTTT. The chain carries TRBV7-9 and TRBJ1-1; D call uncertain. The germline CDR1 and CDR2 sequences are SEHNR and FQNEAQ (reference sequence). Trimming stripped 3 bases from V and 4 bases from J, with 6 bases between. The CDR3 length is 12 residues.

Turning to this clone: An end of the junction does not agree with germline; a read error may underlie this. Other DNA sequences in the sample encode the same CDR3. The chain joins TRBV2 to TRBJ2-5; 7 positions agree with TRBD1. The CDR3 consists of 14 residues. CDR1 and CDR2 from the germline V gene are SNHLY and FYNNEI. CDR3 nucleotide sequence: TGTGCCAGCAGTGTAGAACAGGGGCAAGAGACTCAGTACTTC. Protein product: CASSVEQGQETQYF.

There are a few counts of this clone. The rearrangement joins TRBV7-2 to TRBJ2-2; D might be TRBD1 (5 bases). Germline CDR1 is SGHTA and CDR2 is FQGNSA. CDR3 length equals 14 residues. V gave up 4 bases and J gave up 4 bases, with 10 bases separating them. The CDR3 loop reads CASSSTAFTGELFF. CDR3 DNA sequence: TGTGCCAGCAGCTCGACAGCCTTCACCGGGGAGCTGTTTTTT.

This chain joins TRBV19 and TRBJ1-1; D might be TRBD1 (5 bases). CDR3 length: 15 amino acids. From germline, CDR1 is LNHDA and CDR2 SQIVND (reference sequence). Trimming left V 3 bases short and J 11 bases short, with 22 bases between. The chain's CDR3 is CASSMVGGKFTGAFF. The CDR3 nucleotides are TGTGCCAGTAGTATGGTCGGGGGAAAGTTCACTGGCGCTTTCTTT.

V is TRBV27 and J is TRBJ1-6, with D perhaps matching TRBD1 (5 bases). V lost 3 bases, J lost 9 bases, and 12 bases lay in between. The V gene's germline CDR1 is MNHEY and CDR2 SMNVEV (reference sequence). The CDR3 extends over 14 amino acids. DNA of the CDR3: TGTGCCAGCAGTTTCGGAGGGACCGGTTCACCCCTCCACTTT. Translating gives CASSFGGTGSPLHF.

J is TRBJ1-1 and V is TRBV7-9; D is perhaps TRBD1 (5 bases). The V gene's germline CDR1 is SEHNR and CDR2 FQNEAQ (reference sequence). Deletions cut 5 bases from V and 4 bases from J, with 20 bases between. The CDR3 covers 16 residues. The CDR3: CASSSGWGELGTEAFF. The CDR3 coding sequence is TGTGCCAGCAGCAGTGGGTGGGGGGAGTTGGGCACTGAAGCTTTCTTT.

The V call is TRBV7-3, the J call TRBJ2-1, with 12 positions matching TRBD2. The CDR3 covers 16 residues. Germline V lookup: CDR1 SGHTA, CDR2 FQGTGA. Trimming took 5 bases from V and 3 from J; bases not matched to a gene: 5. CDR3 sequence (DNA): TGTGCCAGCAGCCCCGGACTAGCGGGACTCTACAATGAGCAGTTCTTC. Translation: CASSPGLAGLYNEQFF.